Presented here are 28 T cell receptor beta chains from one specimen sequenced in a study of blood T cells in healthy people across ages. Next came a second PCR, run for about 7 to 12 cycles, which used a sample-barcoded 5' primer along with a J-beta primer mix. Each CDR3 protein gets one entry after TCRdb re-called the 5' RACE reads with MiXCR. Of about 650,000 distinct CDR3 sequences in the sample, less than 40% are singletons; the top ten hold just over 15%. Sample: blood. These receptors originate from a woman aged 80 or older in good health.

This clonotype was seen repeatedly, ten times or more. This chain links TRBV19 with TRBJ1-1; D perhaps matches TRBD1 (6 bases). CDR3 length: 15 amino acids. Germline CDR1 and CDR2: LNHDA and SQIVND (reference sequence). V was clipped by 7 bases and J by 1 base, with 16 bases between them. CDR3 amino acids: CASTPGDIKNTEAFF. The CDR3 DNA reads TGTGCCAGTACCCCGGGGGACATCAAGAACACTGAAGCTTTCTTT.

This clonotype was seen many times. This sequence joins TRBV10-3 and TRBJ2-1; TRBD2 matches 10 bases. CDR3 length: 16 amino acids. V lost 5 bases to trimming and J lost 1 base; unmatched junction nucleotides: 5. Germline V lookup: CDR1 ENHRY, CDR2 SYGVKD. CDR3 nucleotide sequence: TGTGCCATCAGTTCCGGGACTAGCGCGTCCTACAATGAGCAGTTCTTC. Translated: CAISSGTSASYNEQFF.

The rearrangement uses TRBV20-1 and TRBJ2-7; no reliable D call. The better agreement between TRBJ2-5 and the DNA end casts doubt on the J call. The CDR3 is 11 amino acids. Germline assignment: CDR1 DFQATT and CDR2 SNEGSKA (reference sequence). The CDR3 here is CSARPLETQYF. CDR3 coding DNA: TGCAGTGCTAGACCCTTAGAGACCCAGTACTTC.

This clonotype was observed a few times. With a much larger clone just one base away, this may be a read error. V and J are TRBV7-2 and TRBJ2-5; 9 bases are a match to TRBD2. The CDR3 contains 14 residues. Germline CDR1 reads SGHTA; CDR2 reads FQGNSA. The CDR3 DNA sequence: TGTGCCAGCAGCTATAGCGGGGGCCGAGAGGCCCAGTACTTC. It codes for CASSYSGGREAQYF. Full variable domain (outside the CDR3, taken from reference TRBV7-2 and TRBJ2-5): GAGVSQSPSNKVTEKGKDVELRCDPISGHTALYWYRQSLGQGLEFLIYFQGNSAPDKSGLPSDRFSAERTGGSVSTLTIQRTQQEDSAVYLCASSYSGGREAQYFGPGTRLLVL.

V is TRBV15 and J is TRBJ2-5, with D perhaps matching TRBD2 (6 bases). Trimming shortened V by 5 bases and J by 11 bases, and 21 bases separated the two germline ends. The germline V gene has CDR1 LNHNV and CDR2 YYDKDF (reference sequence). The CDR3 runs 14 residues. CDR3 sequence reads: CATSRGTPRQEQYF. CDR3 in DNA: TGTGCCACCAGCCGAGGGACTCCTCGGCAGGAGCAGTACTTC.

This clonotype has a count of ten or more. V usage is TRBV3-1 and J usage is TRBJ2-7; 10 nucleotides agree with TRBD2. The CDR3 loop spans 15 amino acids. Per the germline V gene, CDR1 is LGHDT and CDR2 is YNNKEL (reference sequence). The V and J ends lost 2 bases and 4 bases, in that order; junction bases with no gene match: 5. This CDR3 is CASSQTAGGPYEQYF. For the CDR3, the DNA is TGTGCCAGCAGCCAAACAGCGGGGGGGCCGTACGAGCAGTACTTC.

The rearrangement uses TRBV29-1 and TRBJ2-5; no clear D. From germline, CDR1 is SQVTM and CDR2 ANQGSEA. This CDR3 has 12 amino acids. Trimming took off 7 bases at V and 2 bases at J, with 11 bases between the two ends. The CDR3 loop is CSGTLGQETQYF. CDR3 DNA sequence: TGCAGCGGGACCCTAGGGCAAGAGACCCAGTACTTC. The variable domain in full, with the rest retrieved from reference TRBV29-1 and TRBJ2-5, is SAVISQKPSRDICQRGTSLTIQCQVDSQVTMMFWYRQQPGQSLTLIATANQGSEATYESGFVIDKFPISRPNLTFSTLTVSNMSPEDSSIYLCSGTLGQETQYFGPGTRLLVL.

The chain has TRBV5-4 and TRBJ2-7, with TRBD2 identical over 13 bases. With V trimmed by 2 bases and J by 3 bases, 2 bases remained unmatched. The germline V gene encodes CDR1 SGHNT and CDR2 YYREEE (reference sequence). This CDR3 contains 15 residues. CDR3 bases: TGTGCCAGCAGCTTAGGGACTAGCGGGAACTACGAGCAGTACTTC. As protein: CASSLGTSGNYEQYF.

This clonotype was counted once. One end of the junction is discordant with germline, which a read error may explain. This chain uses TRBV7-9 with TRBJ2-5; no firm D call. The CDR3 has 12 residues. The germline V gene encodes CDR1 SEHNR and CDR2 FQNEAQ (reference sequence). CDR3 sequence reads: CASSLAQEPQYF. The CDR3 DNA is TGTGCCAGCAGCTTAGCCCAAGAGCCCCAGTACTTC.

This clonotype was counted a single time. The genes are TRBV7-8 and TRBJ2-1, with 7 positions matching TRBD1. The CDR3 has 16 amino acids. CDR1 SGHVS and CDR2 FQNEAQ come from the germline V gene. V dropped 1 base and J dropped 0; count of bases not matched to a gene: 3. The CDR3 is CASSLGGQFSYNEQFF. CDR3 DNA: TGTGCCAGCAGCTTAGGGGGACAGTTCTCCTACAATGAGCAGTTCTTC.

This clonotype was seen once. The chain joins TRBV7-3 to TRBJ2-3, with a tentative D call TRBD1 (5 bases). CDR1 and CDR2 from the germline V gene are SGHTA and FQGTGA. The CDR3 totals 15 residues. V was cut by 5 bases and J by 0 bases, with 12 bases left in between. The CDR3 protein is CASSRNQGSTDTQYF. The CDR3 nucleotides are TGTGCCAGCAGCCGAAATCAGGGAAGCACAGATACGCAGTATTTT.

V is TRBV5-1 and J is TRBJ2-7; 7 nucleotides line up with TRBD1. Germline V CDR1 and CDR2: SGHRS, YFSETQ. With V trimmed by 3 bases and J by 3 bases, 6 bases remained unmatched. The CDR3 is 14 amino acids. DNA for the CDR3: TGCGCCAGCAGCTGGAGCAGGGGGAGCTACGAGCAGTACTTC. Encoded protein: CASSWSRGSYEQYF.

Concerning this clonotype: As the CDR3 is not closed by the conserved phenylalanine or tryptophan, this likely results from a read error. The rearrangement uses TRBV9 and TRBJ1-2, with a weak D call TRBD1 (6 bases). The CDR3 has 13 amino acids. Germline CDR1 SGDLS, CDR2 YYNGEE. V was clipped by 4 bases and J by 8 bases, with 15 bases between them. CDR3 bases: TGTGCCAGCAGCTTAATAGGGGGGGCCGGCTACACCTGC. Encoded protein: CASSLIGGAGYTC.

This clonotype was counted many times. V usage is TRBV19 and J usage is TRBJ1-2; 12 bases fit TRBD1. The CDR3 is 14 amino acids. From germline, CDR1 is LNHDA and CDR2 SQIVND (reference sequence). J gave up 6 bases and V 7 bases, and 6 bases lay outside the gene matches. The CDR3 is CASTIGTGGDGYTF. The CDR3, as DNA: TGTGCCAGTACCATCGGGACAGGGGGCGATGGCTACACCTTC. The variable domain in full, completed from reference TRBV19 and TRBJ1-2, reads DGGITQSPKYLFRKEGQNVTLSCEQNLNHDAMYWYRQDPGQGLRLIYYSQIVNDFQKGDIAEGYSVSREKKESFPLTVTSAQKNPTAFYLCASTIGTGGDGYTFGSGTRLTVV.

Ten or more counts support this clonotype. V usage is TRBV7-9 and J usage is TRBJ1-2; 7 bases line up with TRBD1. Per the germline V gene, CDR1 is SEHNR and CDR2 is FQNEAQ (reference sequence). The V and J ends lost 3 bases and 7 bases, in that order; junction bases with no gene match: 5. The CDR3 covers 13 residues. This chain's CDR3 is CASSFDRVSGYTF. In DNA form, the CDR3 reads TGTGCCAGCAGCTTTGACAGGGTTTCTGGCTACACCTTC.

This sequence joins TRBV4-1 and TRBJ1-1; possibly TRBD1 for D (5 bases). V was pared by 4 bases and J by 0 bases, with 12 bases between. CDR1 and CDR2 (germline): MGHRA, YSYEKL. The length of the CDR3 is 15 residues. Here the CDR3 DNA reads TGCGCCAGCAGCCGCATCGACAGCCTGAACACTGAAGCTTTCTTT. Protein sequence: CASSRIDSLNTEAFF.

V gene TRBV7-9 combines with J gene TRBJ2-5, with 10 positions matching TRBD1. Germline V gene sequence: CDR1 SEHNR, CDR2 FQNEAQ (reference sequence). V shed 5 bases and J 11 bases; nucleotides not matched to a gene: 17. This CDR3 contains 16 residues. CDR3 bases: TGTGCCAGCAGCCTTAATCCCCGACAGGGGGCGTATGAGCAGTACTTC. It encodes CASSLNPRQGAYEQYF. The full variable domain, rest sourced from reference TRBV7-9 and TRBJ2-5, is DTGVSQNPRHKITKRGQNVTFRCDPISEHNRLYWYRQTLGQGPEFLTYFQNEAQLEKSRLLSDRFSAERPKGSFSTLEIQRTEQGDSAMYLCASSLNPRQGAYEQYFGPGTRLLVL.

The J gene is TRBJ2-1, the V gene TRBV7-2, with D tentatively TRBD2 (5 bases). The CDR3 is 15 residues long. Trimming took 5 bases from V and 4 from J, leaving 15 bases between them. From germline, CDR1 is SGHTA and CDR2 FQGNSA. The CDR3 coding sequence is TGTGCCAGCAGCCCCGACAATCGGGGATACAATGAGCAGTTCTTC. Protein: CASSPDNRGYNEQFF.

This clonotype was seen at least ten times. The genes are TRBV13 and TRBJ2-7; 9 bases fit TRBD1. Per germline, CDR1 PRHDT and CDR2 FYEKMQ (reference sequence). V lost 5 bases, J lost 4 bases, and 9 bases stayed unmatched. The CDR3 loop spans 15 amino acids. The CDR3: CASSPPGTGIYEQYF. CDR3 DNA: TGTGCCAGCAGCCCCCCCGGGACAGGGATATACGAGCAGTACTTC.

In this sample, this clonotype turned up a few times. The CDR3 spells CASSERGNTEAFF. The CDR3 DNA is TGTGCCAGCAGTGAAAGGGGAAACACTGAAGCTTTCTTT. The chain couples TRBV2 to TRBJ1-1; possible D gene TRBD1, 5 bases. CDR1 is SNHLY and CDR2 is FYNNEI in the germline V gene. The CDR3 extends over 13 amino acids. The V end lost 2 bases, the J end lost 2 bases, and 6 bases lay between the germline ends. The full variable domain, in which reference TRBV2 and TRBJ1-1 provide the parts outside the CDR3, is EPEVTQTPSHQVTQMGQEVILRCVPISNHLYFYWYRQILGQKVEFLVSFYNNEISEKSEIFDDQFSVERPDGSNFTLKIRSTKLEDSAMYFCASSERGNTEAFFGQGTRLTVV.

Worth noting for this clonotype: Sequence at one end of the junction differs from germline and may be a read error. The chain is built from TRBV18 and TRBJ1-1; 9 bases line up with TRBD1. The CDR3 has 16 amino acids. Germline V lookup: CDR1 KGHSH, CDR2 LQKENI. In DNA, the CDR3 is TGCGCCAGCTCAGCGAACAGGGGGCTTGGGAACACTGAAGCTTTCTTT. This gives the protein CASSANRGLGNTEAFF. Looking up the rest from reference TRBV18 and TRBJ1-1 gives the full variable domain: NAGVMQNPRHLVRRRGQEARLRCSPMKGHSHVYWYRQLPEEGLKFMVYLQKENIIDESGMPKERFSAEFPKEGPSILRIQQVVRGDSAAYFCASSANRGLGNTEAFFGQGTRLTVV.

This clonotype was recorded at least ten times. This chain connects TRBV20-1 to TRBJ1-4; D not certain. Trimming took 3 bases from V and 8 from J, leaving 7 bases between them. The CDR3 is 11 residues long. Germline lookup yields CDR1 DFQATT and CDR2 SNEGSKA (reference sequence). DNA of the CDR3: TGCAGTGCTAGTCAATGGGAAAAACTGTTTTTT. This encodes CSASQWEKLFF.

In this sample, this clonotype turned up many times. The V call is TRBV7-2, the J call TRBJ1-4; D remains unclear. CDR3 length: 15 amino acids. Trimming stripped 5 bases from V and 8 bases from J, with 18 bases between. The V gene's germline CDR1 is SGHTA and CDR2 FQGNSA. Here the CDR3 DNA reads TGTGCCAGCAGCCCCGCCCCGTCCCAAACGGAAAAACTGTTTTTT. Translation gives CASSPAPSQTEKLFF.

This clonotype was detected many times. The chain is built from TRBV20-1 and TRBJ2-1; tentative D call: TRBD2 (6 bases). CDR1 is DFQATT and CDR2 is SNEGSKA in the germline V gene (reference sequence). The CDR3 consists of 14 residues. V was shortened by 5 bases and J by 4 bases, with 15 bases between the two germline ends. The DNA of the CDR3 is TGCAGTGCTGAATCGGGGGACTCTTACAATGAGCAGTTCTTC. As protein: CSAESGDSYNEQFF.

This clonotype was counted a single time. The chain is built from TRBV7-2 and TRBJ2-1, with 10 nucleotides matching TRBD2. The CDR3 covers 15 residues. J gave up 4 bases and V 7 bases, and 7 bases lay outside the gene matches. Looked up from germline, CDR1 is SGHTA and CDR2 is FQGNSA. For the CDR3, the DNA is TGTGCCAGCACCCTAGCGGGAGTTAAGTACAATGAGCAGTTCTTC. Translating it yields CASTLAGVKYNEQFF.

The V gene is TRBV6-1, the J gene TRBJ2-3; 11 bases map to TRBD2. J gave up 2 bases and V 1 base, and 5 bases lay outside the gene matches. CDR3 length equals 17 residues. The germline V gene encodes CDR1 MNHNS and CDR2 SASEGT. The CDR3 reads CASSEVPSGGLTDTQYF. CDR3 coding DNA: TGTGCCAGCAGTGAAGTGCCTAGCGGGGGGCTCACAGATACGCAGTATTTT.

The rearrangement links TRBV11-2 to TRBJ2-1; TRBD1 matches at 8 bases. The CDR3 has 15 residues. Germline CDR1 and CDR2: SGHAT and FQNNGV. V dropped 5 bases and J dropped 7; count of bases not matched to a gene: 10. The CDR3: CASSPDWTGLNEQFF. CDR3 nucleotides: TGTGCCAGCAGCCCCGATTGGACAGGGTTGAATGAGCAGTTCTTC.

This clonotype was seen a handful of times. The DNA of the CDR3 is TGTGCCAGCAGCTTGGTCGGGACCACGGCAACTAATGAAAAACTGTTTTTT. This codes for CASSLVGTTATNEKLFF. The rearrangement uses TRBV5-6 and TRBJ1-4, with a weak D call TRBD1 (5 bases). Per germline, CDR1 SGHDT and CDR2 YYEEEE. This CDR3 comprises 17 residues. Trimming stripped 0 bases from V and 0 bases from J, with 12 bases between.